This T cell receptor (beta chain) was captured in a study of early T cells in non-severe SARS-CoV-2 infection. Trimming pared 3 bases from V and 0 bases from J, leaving 10 bases between. There are 15 residues in the CDR3. Per germline, CDR1 SGDLS and CDR2 YYNGEE. Each CDR3 protein is one row after TCRdb ran MiXCR on the 5' RACE reads. The profile covers roughly 56,000 distinct CDR3 sequences, with approximately 8% appearing a single time and roughly 4.2% taken by the ten largest. The sample comprised whole blood. The clonotype originates from an adult who was a healthcare worker with PCR-confirmed SARS-CoV-2 infection or an uninfected control (not recorded which). The rearrangement joins TRBV9 to TRBJ1-5; possibly TRBD1 for D (5 bases). The CDR3 region is CASSATANSNQPQHF. For the CDR3, the DNA is TGTGCCAGCAGCGCGACAGCTAATAGCAATCAGCCCCAGCATTTT.